This entry lists 8 T cell receptor beta chains sequenced from one sample in a study of cytotoxic CD8 clonotypes in ibrutinib-treated CLL. Produced via immunoSEQ multiplex PCR; TCRdb's table is partial and in-frame only. The table has about 21,000 clones, over 65% seen once. Sequencing was performed on PBMCs, taken before ibrutinib treatment. The receptors originated from a human donor with chronic lymphocytic leukemia.

As for this clone: The germline gene is not matched at one end of the junction; a read error may be the cause. This rearrangement joins TRBV5-1 to TRBJ2-1; the match to TRBD2 covers 8 bases. The CDR3 extends over 17 amino acids. Germline V gene data show CDR1 as SGHRS and CDR2 as YFSETQ. The CDR3, as DNA: TGCGCCAGCAGCTTGGAGGCTAGCGGGTTGGGCTACAATGGGCAGTTCTTC. It translates to CASSLEASGLGYNGQFF. Full variable domain (outside the CDR3, taken from reference TRBV5-1 and TRBJ2-1): KAGVTQTPRYLIKTRGQQVTLSCSPISGHRSVSWYQQTPGQGLQFLFEYFSETQRNKGNFPGRFSGRQFSNSRSEMNVSTLELGDSALYLCASSLEASGLGYNGQFFGPGTRLTVL.

J is TRBJ2-7 and V is TRBV5-1, with D perhaps being TRBD1 or TRBD2 (5 bases each). Looked up from germline, CDR1 is SGHRS and CDR2 is YFSETQ. The CDR3 runs 13 residues. Trimming removed 2 bases at V and 2 bases at J, with 8 bases between. CDR3 DNA sequence: TGCGCCAGCAGCTTCGGGACCGCCTACGAGCAGTACTTC. It translates to CASSFGTAYEQYF.

Only a few counts were recorded for this clone. J is TRBJ2-5 and V is TRBV5-4, with TRBD2 matching 12 bases. The CDR3 consists of 13 residues. J was trimmed by 4 bases and V by 6 bases; bases with no gene match: 1. Germline CDR1 and CDR2: SGHNT and YYREEE (reference sequence). The CDR3 region is CASTTSGRETQYF. In DNA form, the CDR3 reads TGTGCCAGCACGACTAGCGGGAGAGAGACCCAGTACTTC.

The chain uses TRBV9 and TRBJ2-3, with D unclear. Germline V gives CDR1 SGDLS, CDR2 YYNGEE. The CDR3 spans 17 residues. The V and J ends lost 4 bases and 3 bases respectively, with 21 bases between them. CDR3 protein: CASSPDLGTPQTDTQYF. The CDR3 nucleotides read TGTGCCAGCAGCCCAGACTTGGGAACACCACAAACAGATACGCAGTATTTT.

The gene calls are TRBV7-2 and TRBJ2-3; D unclear. Germline V CDR1 and CDR2: SGHTA, FQGNSA. The CDR3 has 13 amino acids. V was clipped by 0 bases and J by 4 bases, with 5 bases between them. The CDR3 loop is CASSLAAADTQYF. Written as DNA, the CDR3 is TGTGCCAGCAGCTTAGCAGCAGCAGATACGCAGTATTTT.

The chain is built from TRBV7-2 and TRBJ1-4; 7 bases map to TRBD1. V lost 5 bases, J lost 6 bases, and 9 bases stayed unmatched. The CDR3 spans 15 residues. In germline, CDR1 is SGHTA, CDR2 FQGNSA. The CDR3 sequence is CASSPQGQSDEKLFF. The CDR3 DNA sequence: TGTGCCAGCAGCCCCCAGGGACAGTCCGATGAAAAACTGTTTTTT.

The rearrangement joins TRBV28 to TRBJ2-3; TRBD2 might be the D (7 bases). The V end was cut by 5 bases, the J end by 10 bases, with 16 bases between. The CDR3 extends over 13 amino acids. Germline V lookup: CDR1 MDHEN, CDR2 SYDVKM. In DNA form, the CDR3 reads TGTGCCAGCAGTACCCCTAGGGGGGGCCCGCAGTATTTT. It is translated as CASSTPRGGPQYF.

The rearrangement links TRBV2 to TRBJ1-5; no reliable D call. Germline loops: CDR1 SNHLY, CDR2 FYNNEI. There are 13 residues in the CDR3. With 3 bases removed from V and 3 bases from J, the gap between germline ends came to 6 bases. The CDR3 region is CASSETNNQPQHF. The CDR3 DNA reads as TGTGCCAGCAGTGAGACCAACAATCAGCCCCAGCATTTT.